The present entry profiles one T cell receptor beta chain with its context. This sample is drawn from a study of blood T cell repertoires in COVID-19. Germline V gene data show CDR1 as MNHNY and CDR2 as SVGAGI (reference sequence). The CDR3 has 16 amino acids. Trimming removed 0 bases from V and 2 bases from J, with 11 bases in between. The protocol was immunoSEQ multiplex PCR, while the TCRdb copy is restricted to in-frame clones and leaves out a portion. The sample includes 39,000 or so clones, 81% of them seen just once. The V and J genes are TRBV6-6 and TRBJ2-1; tentative D call: TRBD2 (6 bases). The material sequenced was peripheral blood. This clonotype was obtained from a man aged 35 to 55 with active or convalescent COVID-19. CDR3 sequence reads: CASSYSERAPYNEQFF. The CDR3 coding sequence is TGTGCCAGCAGTTACTCGGAGCGGGCCCCCTACAATGAGCAGTTCTTC.